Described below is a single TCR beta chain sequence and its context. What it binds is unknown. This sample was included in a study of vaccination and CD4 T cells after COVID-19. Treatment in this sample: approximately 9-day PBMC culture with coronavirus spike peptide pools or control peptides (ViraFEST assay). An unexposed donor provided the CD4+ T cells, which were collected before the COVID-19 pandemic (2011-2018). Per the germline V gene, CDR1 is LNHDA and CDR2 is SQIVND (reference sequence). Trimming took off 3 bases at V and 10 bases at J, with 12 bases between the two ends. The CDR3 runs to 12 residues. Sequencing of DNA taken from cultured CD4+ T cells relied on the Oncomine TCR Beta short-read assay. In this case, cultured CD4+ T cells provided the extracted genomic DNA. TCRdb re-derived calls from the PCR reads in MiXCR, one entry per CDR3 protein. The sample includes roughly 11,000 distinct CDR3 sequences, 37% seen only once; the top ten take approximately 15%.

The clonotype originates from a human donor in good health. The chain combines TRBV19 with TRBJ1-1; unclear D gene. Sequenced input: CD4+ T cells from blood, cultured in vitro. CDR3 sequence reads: CASSMRAWGAFF. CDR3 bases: TGTGCCAGTAGTATGAGGGCATGGGGAGCTTTCTTT.